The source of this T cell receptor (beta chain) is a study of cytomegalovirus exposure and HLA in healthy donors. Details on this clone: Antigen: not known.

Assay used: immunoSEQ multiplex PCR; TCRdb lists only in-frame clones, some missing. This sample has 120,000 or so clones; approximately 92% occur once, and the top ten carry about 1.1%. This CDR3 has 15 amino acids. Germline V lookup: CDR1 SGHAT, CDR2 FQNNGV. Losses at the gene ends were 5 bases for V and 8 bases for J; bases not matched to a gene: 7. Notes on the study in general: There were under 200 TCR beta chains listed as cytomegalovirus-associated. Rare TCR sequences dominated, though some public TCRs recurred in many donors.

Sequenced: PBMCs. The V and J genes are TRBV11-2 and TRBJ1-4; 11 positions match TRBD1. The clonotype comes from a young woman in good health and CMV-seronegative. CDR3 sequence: CASSPGQGANEKLFF. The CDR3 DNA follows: TGTGCCAGCAGCCCTGGACAGGGGGCGAACGAAAAACTGTTTTTT.